The 5 T cell receptor beta chains below all came from one sample that was sequenced in a study of cytomegalovirus exposure and HLA in healthy donors (dated by TCRdb to 2016 to 2017). The library was generated by the immunoSEQ multiplex PCR assay. TCRdb limited this immuneACCESS table to in-frame rearrangements with V and J called. A share of clones is missing; checked studies link under half to unresolved V genes, and the rest is unexplained. The table for this sample lists 190,000 or so clones; about four fifths of them were counted only once. About 3% of the sample is taken by the ten largest. The sequencing sample was made of PBMCs. These receptors all come from a woman under 30 in good health and CMV-seropositive.

The chain links TRBV5-1 to TRBJ2-5; 7 bases agree with TRBD1. The germline gives CDR1 SGHRS, CDR2 YFSETQ. The V gene end was trimmed by 3 bases and the J gene end by 2 bases; junction bases not matched to a gene: 7. This CDR3 region has 15 residues. This chain's CDR3 is CASSYEGQPQETQYF. In nucleotides, the CDR3 is TGCGCCAGCAGCTACGAGGGACAGCCTCAAGAGACCCAGTACTTC.

The chain combines TRBV19 with TRBJ1-1, with 9 bases fitting TRBD1. Trimming removed 5 bases from V and 4 bases from J; junction bases left unmatched: 5. Germline V gives CDR1 LNHDA, CDR2 SQIVND (reference sequence). This CDR3 is 14 amino acids long. CDR3 loop: CASSDTGGPTEAFF. As DNA, the CDR3 is TGTGCCAGTAGTGATACAGGGGGCCCCACTGAAGCTTTCTTT. Combining the CDR3 with reference TRBV19 and TRBJ1-1 gives the whole variable domain DGGITQSPKYLFRKEGQNVTLSCEQNLNHDAMYWYRQDPGQGLRLIYYSQIVNDFQKGDIAEGYSVSREKKESFPLTVTSAQKNPTAFYLCASSDTGGPTEAFFGQGTRLTVV.

The rearrangement links TRBV25-1 to TRBJ1-4; D may be TRBD1 (6 bases). The germline V gene encodes CDR1 MGHDK and CDR2 SYGVNS. This CDR3 has 17 amino acids. Trimming pared 3 bases from V and 8 bases from J, leaving 22 bases between. The CDR3 protein is CASSDAEFLGTSEKLFF. The CDR3 bases are TGTGCCAGCAGTGATGCCGAATTCTTGGGGACATCGGAAAAACTGTTTTTT.

CDR3 protein: CASSLEATDNYGYTF. CDR3 in DNA: TGCGCCAGCAGCTTGGAAGCGACGGATAACTATGGCTACACCTTC. The rearrangement joins TRBV5-1 to TRBJ1-2; D call uncertain. The CDR3 loop spans 15 amino acids. V lost 0 bases and J 1 base, leaving 10 bases between the germline ends. Per germline, CDR1 SGHRS and CDR2 YFSETQ.

V and J are TRBV2 and TRBJ2-5, with unresolved D. The germline V gene has CDR1 SNHLY and CDR2 FYNNEI. Trimming left V 8 bases short and J 0 bases short, with 16 bases between. The CDR3 totals 15 residues. Written as DNA, the CDR3 is TGTGCCAGCTTGGGCAGCAACTCTTACCAAGAGACCCAGTACTTC. Translating gives CASLGSNSYQETQYF. Looking up the rest from reference TRBV2 and TRBJ2-5 gives the full variable domain: EPEVTQTPSHQVTQMGQEVILRCVPISNHLYFYWYRQILGQKVEFLVSFYNNEISEKSEIFDDQFSVERPDGSNFTLKIRSTKLEDSAMYFCASLGSNSYQETQYFGPGTRLLVL.